This T cell receptor (beta chain) was recovered during a study of blood T cell repertoires in COVID-19. Study as a whole: Researchers got acute and convalescent COVID-19 samples from the United States, Italy and Spain. T cells, B-cell-depleted T cells, or PBMCs supplied cDNA or gDNA.

Clones were read by immunoSEQ multiplex PCR, and TCRdb kept only the in-frame ones, dropping some. The profile shows under 200,000 clones, 85% to 90% of them singletons. The CDR3 consists of 16 residues. Germline CDR1 and CDR2: KGHDR and SFDVKD. V shed 1 base and J shed 5 bases, with 15 bases lying between them. This clone has only one observation. The TCR sequence derives from a man between 18 and 29 years old with active or convalescent COVID-19. Source material: peripheral blood. This sequence joins TRBV24-1 and TRBJ2-3; weak D call: TRBD1 (7 bases). The CDR3 reads CATSDFGTAGGDTQYF. CDR3 sequence (DNA): TGTGCCACCAGTGATTTCGGGACAGCGGGTGGAGATACGCAGTATTTT.